The clone carrying this T cell receptor beta chain was observed once. No antigen is known for it. Clones were sequenced by immunoSEQ multiplex PCR, and TCRdb holds only the in-frame ones, with some missing. The data show 43,000 or so clones, over 75% seen once. This specimen belongs to a study of PD-1 blockade in classical Hodgkin lymphoma. Study observations and caveats: The authors have not defined what causes the repertoire differences, possibly disease activity or prior therapy.

Looked up from germline, CDR1 is MNHEY and CDR2 is SVGAGI. Trimming took off 0 bases at V and 3 bases at J, with 14 bases between the two ends. This CDR3 spans 16 amino acids. Time point of the sample: cycle 4 day 1 (C4D1), after five to seven weeks of nivolumab. In every patient, relapse followed autologous stem cell transplantation, while exposure to brentuximab vedotin differed. The input for sequencing was peripheral blood mononuclear cells (PBMCs), taken before the fourth cycle of nivolumab. The chain uses TRBV6-5 and TRBJ1-1; D is unclear. The source of this sequence is a human donor with classical Hodgkin lymphoma. The CDR3 DNA reads as TGTGCCAGCAGTTACTCGTATCAGCGGGGAGACACTGAAGCTTTCTTT. This encodes CASSYSYQRGDTEAFF.